This T cell receptor (beta chain) was profiled in a study of a mutant IDH1 vaccine in newly diagnosed glioma (TCRdb year 2021). For context, the study as a whole: The roughly 32 treated patients were about 60% male and around 40% female, with a mean age of approximately 40 years. Longitudinal TCRB deep sequencing was done for about two dozen treated patients, wherever samples were available for exploratory analyses. Peripheral blood was drawn at six visits: V03 (baseline), V05, V07, V10, V12 and V13. Prior to enrollment, patients had been given standard therapy consisting of radiotherapy alone, temozolomide alone, or radiochemotherapy with temozolomide, with the combination given to most patients. Overall study outcomes, separate from this receptor: The authors noted that analyses of patient blood samples could not be reproduced because of sample limitations. Pseudoprogression seemed to be unrelated to changes in the top peripheral T cell clonotypes found by TCRB sequencing. Selection of PBMC samples for TCRB deep sequencing was based on availability. Immune responses induced by the vaccine were seen in approximately 93% of patients across multiple MHC alleles.

Interpreted using the paper, the time point label stands for: baseline, week 1 (first vaccination visit). The sample's treatment or condition label is to be understood as: pre-vaccination baseline after standard-of-care therapy. Donors had newly diagnosed WHO grade 3 or 4 IDH1-mutant astrocytomas with loss of nuclear ATRX. The samples were drawn from NOA16, a multicentre, single-arm, open-label phase I trial in Germany that tested a mutant IDH1 peptide vaccine in humans for the first time. For immunogenicity testing, the blood drawn at visit V03 was used as the baseline sample. Genomic DNA for TCRB sequencing was isolated from EDTA blood with the DNeasy Blood and Tissue Kit. Receptor amplification or capture employed the immunoSEQ multiplex PCR assay. Rearranged TCR beta chain sequences were amplified using the hsTCRB Kit according to the manufacturer's protocol. An Illumina MiSeq was used to sequence the TCRB libraries. The original methods were these. Demultiplexing, trimming and gene mapping were performed with the kit vendor's proprietary platform. In its TCRdb copy, this immuneACCESS table keeps in-frame sequences only and misses some clones. Where compared with another copy, unresolved V genes explain less than half of these, and the others have no known cause. Clone size and the V and J calls come from that table; the DNA yielded D and trimming. The sample contains about 27,000 clones, 93% of them found a single time. The ten largest account for around 1.2% of the sample.

CDR1 and CDR2, per the germline V gene (reference sequence), are MNHEY and SMNVEV. From cysteine to phenylalanine, the CDR3 is 12 amino acids long. Only the CDR3 part of the read is kept: 36 bases, read in frame from the first base. From V the trimming removes 8 bases and from J it removes 2 bases, while the gene matches leave 2 bases of the junction unaccounted for. Regarding this clone: Its antigen specificity is not known. No base-level quality is on record; no much larger clone is a single base apart.

This TCR came from a man aged 35-49 years with glioma. Specimen: PBMCs, collected from a glioma patient treated with radiotherapy, temozolomide or both. The chain links TRBV27 with TRBJ2-7, with 8 bases aligning to TRBD2. The CDR3: CASPGGPYEQYF. At the DNA level, the sequence is TGTGCCAGCCCGGGGGGGCCCTACGAGCAGTACTTC.